Here is one T cell receptor (beta chain) with its context. Its cognate antigen is unknown. A multiplex PCR was run with 60 Vbeta primers and 13 Jbeta primers. The data were produced by immunoSEQ multiplex PCR, yet TCRdb's version contains in-frame clones alone and is incomplete. The table shows 95,000 to 150,000 clones, with over 75% occurring only once. The CDR3 loop spans 13 amino acids. Germline lookup yields CDR1 GTSNPN and CDR2 SVGIG (reference sequence). Deletions cut 2 bases from V and 2 bases from J, with 9 bases between. These data belong to a study of cytomegalovirus exposure and HLA in healthy donors. Study-wide results and caveats: What a later analysis showed was that several of the most significant clusters appeared linked to common viral pathogens.

The specimen was PBMCs. The sequence was obtained from a human donor in good health. The V and J genes are TRBV30 and TRBJ1-1; a possible D gene is TRBD1 (6 bases). CDR3 in DNA: TGTGCCTGGAGTTACAGGGATAACACTGAAGCTTTCTTT. Translation: CAWSYRDNTEAFF.